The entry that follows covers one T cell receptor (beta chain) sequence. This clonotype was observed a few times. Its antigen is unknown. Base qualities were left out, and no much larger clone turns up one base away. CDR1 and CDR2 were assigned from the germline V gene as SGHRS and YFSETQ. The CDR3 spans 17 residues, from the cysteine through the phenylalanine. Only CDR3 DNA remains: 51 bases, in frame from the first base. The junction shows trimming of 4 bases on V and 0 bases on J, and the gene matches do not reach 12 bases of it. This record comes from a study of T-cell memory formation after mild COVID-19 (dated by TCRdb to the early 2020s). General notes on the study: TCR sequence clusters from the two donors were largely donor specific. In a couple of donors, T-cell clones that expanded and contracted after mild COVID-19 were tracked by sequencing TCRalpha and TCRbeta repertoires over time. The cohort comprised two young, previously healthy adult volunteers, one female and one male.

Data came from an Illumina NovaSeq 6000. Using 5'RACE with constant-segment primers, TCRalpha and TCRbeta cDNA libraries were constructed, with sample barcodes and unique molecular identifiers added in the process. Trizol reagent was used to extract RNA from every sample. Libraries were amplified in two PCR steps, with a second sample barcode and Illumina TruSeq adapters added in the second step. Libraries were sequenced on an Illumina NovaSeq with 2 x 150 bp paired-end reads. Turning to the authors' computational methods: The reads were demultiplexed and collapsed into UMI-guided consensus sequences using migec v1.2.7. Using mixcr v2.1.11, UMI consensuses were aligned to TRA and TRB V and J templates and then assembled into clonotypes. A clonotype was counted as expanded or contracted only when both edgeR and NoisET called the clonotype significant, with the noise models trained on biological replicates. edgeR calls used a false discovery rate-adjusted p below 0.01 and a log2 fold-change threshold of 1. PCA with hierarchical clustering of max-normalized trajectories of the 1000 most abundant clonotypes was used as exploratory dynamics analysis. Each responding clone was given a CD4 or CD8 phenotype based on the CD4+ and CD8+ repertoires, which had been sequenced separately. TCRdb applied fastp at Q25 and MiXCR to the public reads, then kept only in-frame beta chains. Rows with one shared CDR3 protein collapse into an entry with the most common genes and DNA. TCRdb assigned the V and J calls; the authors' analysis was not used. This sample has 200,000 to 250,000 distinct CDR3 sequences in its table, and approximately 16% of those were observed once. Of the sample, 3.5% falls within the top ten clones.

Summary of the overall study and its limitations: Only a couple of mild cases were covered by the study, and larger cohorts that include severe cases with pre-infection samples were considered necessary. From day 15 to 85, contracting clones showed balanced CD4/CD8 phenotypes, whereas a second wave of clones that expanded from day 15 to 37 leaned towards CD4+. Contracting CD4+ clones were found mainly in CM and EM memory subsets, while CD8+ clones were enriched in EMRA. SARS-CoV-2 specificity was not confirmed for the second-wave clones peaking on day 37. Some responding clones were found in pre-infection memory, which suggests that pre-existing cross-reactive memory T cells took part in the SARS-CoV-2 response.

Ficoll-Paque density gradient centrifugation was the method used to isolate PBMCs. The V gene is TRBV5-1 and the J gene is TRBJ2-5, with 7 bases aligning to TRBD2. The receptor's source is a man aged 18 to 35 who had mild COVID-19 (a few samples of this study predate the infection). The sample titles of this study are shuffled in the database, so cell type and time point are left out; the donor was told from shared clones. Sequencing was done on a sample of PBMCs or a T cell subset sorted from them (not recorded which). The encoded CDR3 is CASSLGGNGLYQETQYF. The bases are TGCGCCAGCAGCCTGGGGGGGAACGGACTATACCAAGAGACCCAGTACTTC.